One sample yielded the 19 T cell receptor beta chains listed below, sequenced in a study of naive and memory T cell subsets. Ligated cDNA underwent four rounds of PCR with nested alpha and beta constant region primers and SP2. TCRdb re-called the 5' RACE reads through MiXCR, storing one row per CDR3 protein. Of more than 45,000 distinct CDR3 sequences in the sample, around 7.7% were seen once. An oligonucleotide containing a UMI was ligated to the 3' end of TCR cDNA. These TCRs come from a male donor in good health.

The sample holds a few counts of this clonotype. The chain links TRBV6-1 to TRBJ2-1; 8 bases align to TRBD2. The CDR3 consists of 15 residues. The V gene end was trimmed by 8 bases and the J gene end by 0 bases; junction bases not matched to a gene: 6. Germline assignment: CDR1 MNHNS and CDR2 SASEGT. The DNA for the CDR3 is TGTGCCAGCCTGGGCCTAGCGGGCTCCTACAATGAGCAGTTCTTC. Residues: CASLGLAGSYNEQFF.

This clonotype was detected a few times. This sequence joins TRBV3-1 and TRBJ2-1; 12 bases map to TRBD2. V shed 4 bases, J shed 4 bases, and the junction held 5 bases outside the gene matches. The V gene's germline CDR1 is LGHDT and CDR2 YNNKEL (reference sequence). The CDR3 has 16 amino acids. CDR3 bases: TGTGCCAGCAGCCCCCTAGCGGGAGGGCCGTACAATGAGCAGTTCTTC. Amino acid sequence: CASSPLAGGPYNEQFF.

The J gene is TRBJ2-3, the V gene TRBV19; tentative D call: TRBD2 (6 bases). The CDR3 spans 14 residues. Trimming removed 7 bases from V and 0 bases from J, with 11 bases in between. From germline, CDR1 is LNHDA and CDR2 SQIVND (reference sequence). The CDR3 coding sequence is TGTGCCAGTAAGGTACGGGGGAGCACAGATACGCAGTATTTT. It yields the protein CASKVRGSTDTQYF.

This clonotype came up a few times. The rearrangement links TRBV10-3 to TRBJ2-3; TRBD1 aligns across 7 bases. CDR3 length equals 16 residues. CDR1 ENHRY and CDR2 SYGVKD come from the germline V gene. V trimming: 0 bases; J trimming: 1 base; junction bases outside the gene matches: 4. The CDR3 spells CAISESQGFGTDTQYF. In DNA, the CDR3 is TGTGCCATCAGTGAGTCACAGGGGTTTGGCACAGATACGCAGTATTTT.

This clonotype was seen more than once but under ten times. The V call is TRBV3-1, the J call TRBJ2-6; D remains ambiguous. From germline, CDR1 is LGHDT and CDR2 YNNKEL (reference sequence). CDR3 length: 19 amino acids. The V end was cut by 0 bases, the J end by 0 bases, with 15 bases between. The CDR3 spells CASSQERRGASSGANVLTF. The CDR3, as DNA: TGTGCCAGCAGCCAAGAACGGCGCGGCGCCAGCTCTGGGGCCAACGTCCTGACTTTC.

This clonotype was seen a handful of times. CDR3 sequence: CASSLTGGGFQPQHF. In DNA form, the CDR3 reads TGTGCCAGCAGTTTAACAGGGGGGGGATTTCAGCCCCAGCATTTT. V gene TRBV12-3 or TRBV12-4 combines with J gene TRBJ1-5, with TRBD1 matching over 8 bases. The V gene end was trimmed by 2 bases and the J gene end by 6 bases; junction bases not matched to a gene: 6. The CDR3 spans 15 residues.

This chain connects TRBV5-1 to TRBJ2-2; tentative D call: TRBD2 (5 bases). Deletions cut 4 bases from V and 4 bases from J, with 8 bases between. The V gene's germline CDR1 is SGHRS and CDR2 YFSETQ. CDR3 size: 13 residues. DNA of the CDR3: TGCGCCAGCAGCGAGGGAGTCACCGGGGAGCTGTTTTTT. Translation: CASSEGVTGELFF.

At least ten counts were recorded for this clonotype. V gene TRBV20-1 combines with J gene TRBJ1-1; D unresolved. With 0 bases removed from V and 1 base from J, the gap between germline ends came to 6 bases. Germline values: CDR1 DFQATT, CDR2 SNEGSKA (reference sequence). The CDR3 loop spans 13 amino acids. The CDR3 sequence: CSARDRGNTEAFF. For the CDR3, the DNA is TGCAGTGCTAGAGATCGGGGGAACACTGAAGCTTTCTTT.

The gene calls are TRBV3-1 and TRBJ1-1; no clear D gene. The CDR3 length is 14 residues. With 2 bases removed from V and 11 bases from J, the gap between germline ends came to 18 bases. Germline CDR1 reads LGHDT; CDR2 reads YNNKEL (reference sequence). CDR3 sequence reads: CASSQPGVQPGAFF. CDR3 sequence (DNA): TGTGCCAGCAGCCAACCCGGGGTTCAACCGGGGGCTTTCTTT. The full variable domain, with the rest looked up from reference TRBV3-1 and TRBJ1-1, is DTAVSQTPKYLVTQMGNDKSIKCEQNLGHDTMYWYKQDSKKFLKIMFSYNNKELIINETVPNRFSPKSPDKAHLNLHINSLELGDSAVYFCASSQPGVQPGAFFGQGTRLTVV.

This clonotype was seen many times. This chain uses TRBV29-1 with TRBJ1-1; tentative D call: TRBD1 (5 bases). CDR3 size: 14 residues. From germline, CDR1 is SQVTM and CDR2 ANQGSEA. Trimming took off 3 bases at V and 8 bases at J, with 19 bases between the two ends. The CDR3 spells CSVEYGSGPREAFF. CDR3 nucleotides: TGCAGCGTTGAGTACGGGTCGGGACCGCGGGAAGCTTTCTTT.

V is TRBV29-1 and J is TRBJ1-1, with 9 bases matching TRBD1. The V and J ends lost 6 bases and 5 bases, in that order; junction bases with no gene match: 7. CDR3 length equals 13 residues. The germline V gene has CDR1 SQVTM and CDR2 ANQGSEA. CDR3 residues: CSVGPGTGTEAFF. The DNA for the CDR3 is TGCAGCGTCGGTCCCGGGACAGGGACTGAAGCTTTCTTT.

The chain couples TRBV25-1 to TRBJ1-6, with TRBD1 as a possible D gene (5 bases). V dropped 8 bases and J dropped 7 bases, with 12 bases sitting between them. CDR1 is MGHDK, CDR2 SYGVNS, per germline. This CDR3 is 13 amino acids long. The CDR3: CASGQGNNSPLHF. The CDR3 bases are TGTGCCAGCGGACAAGGGAACAATTCACCCCTCCACTTT.

This clonotype was seen repeatedly, ten times or more. This chain connects TRBV10-2 to TRBJ1-5; D call uncertain. Germline V gives CDR1 WSHSY, CDR2 SAAADI. Trimming removed 5 bases from V and 7 bases from J, with 15 bases in between. The CDR3 sequence is 14 residues long. The CDR3 region has the DNA TGCGCCAGCAGTTATGACCGTGCGGGGCAGCCCCAGCATTTT. This encodes CASSYDRAGQPQHF.

The chain links TRBV10-3 to TRBJ2-2; TRBD2 aligns across 7 bases. CDR1 and CDR2 from the germline V gene are ENHRY and SYGVKD. The CDR3 spans 15 residues. V was pared by 10 bases and J by 3 bases, with 11 bases of the junction left unmatched. Here the CDR3 reads CATNWEGSDTGELFF. CDR3 nucleotides: TGTGCCACCAATTGGGAGGGGTCGGACACCGGGGAGCTGTTTTTT.

The chain joins TRBV29-1 to TRBJ1-2, with D uncertain. This CDR3 contains 13 residues. Between the trimmed V and J ends, which lost 0 bases and 12 bases, there was a span of 17 bases. Germline V gene sequence: CDR1 SQVTM, CDR2 ANQGSEA. The CDR3 is CSVEEGSLLAHTF. The CDR3 nucleotides are TGCAGCGTTGAAGAAGGCAGTCTTTTAGCACACACCTTC.

This clonotype has a handful of counts. The chain carries TRBV5-1 and TRBJ2-7; the match to TRBD1 covers 8 bases. Looked up from germline, CDR1 is SGHRS and CDR2 is YFSETQ. J was trimmed by 4 bases and V by 8 bases; bases with no gene match: 14. The CDR3 length is 15 residues. CDR3 in amino acids: CARCYRGMLGYEQYF. The CDR3 nucleotides are TGCGCCAGATGTTACAGGGGGATGCTCGGGTACGAGCAGTACTTC.

This clonotype was counted at least ten times. The CDR3 protein is CSVRRMSYEQYF. The CDR3 DNA follows: TGCAGTGTCAGGAGGATGTCCTACGAGCAGTACTTC. The chain joins TRBV20-1 to TRBJ2-7, with D perhaps matching TRBD2 (5 bases). V was shortened by 7 bases and J by 1 base, with 11 bases between the two germline ends. CDR3 size: 12 residues. Germline-derived CDR1 and CDR2 are DFQATT and SNEGSKA (reference sequence).

This clonotype appeared many times. The CDR3 nucleotides are TGTGCCAGCAGTTTTAGCCATTTCTCTGGGGCCAACGTCCTGACTTTC. Protein product: CASSFSHFSGANVLTF. This sequence joins TRBV12-3 or TRBV12-4 and TRBJ2-6; D unresolved. There are 16 residues in the CDR3. V lost 3 bases to trimming and J lost 0 bases, with 9 bases between them.

This clonotype occurred a few times. The V gene is TRBV21-1, the J gene TRBJ2-7; the table's D call TRBD2 went unverified against the DNA. TRBV21-1 is an annotated pseudogene. CDR3 length: 18 amino acids. In DNA form, the CDR3 reads TGTGCCAGCAGCAAAGCGGGGGTGACTAGCGGGCAAAACTACGAGCAGTACTTC. Its protein product is CASSKAGVTSGQNYEQYF.